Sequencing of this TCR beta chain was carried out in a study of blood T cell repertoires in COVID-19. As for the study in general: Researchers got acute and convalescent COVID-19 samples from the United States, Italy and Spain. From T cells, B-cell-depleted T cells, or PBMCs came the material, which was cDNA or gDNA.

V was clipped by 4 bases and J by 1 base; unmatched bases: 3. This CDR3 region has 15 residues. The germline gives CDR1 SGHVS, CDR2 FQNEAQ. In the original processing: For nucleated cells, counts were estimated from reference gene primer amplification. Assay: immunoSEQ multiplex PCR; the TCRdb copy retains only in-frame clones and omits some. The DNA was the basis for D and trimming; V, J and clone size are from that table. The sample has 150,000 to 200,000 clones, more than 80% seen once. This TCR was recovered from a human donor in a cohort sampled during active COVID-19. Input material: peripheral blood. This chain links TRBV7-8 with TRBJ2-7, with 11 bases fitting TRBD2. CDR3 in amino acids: CASSSTSGDSYEQYF. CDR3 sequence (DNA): TGTGCCAGCAGCTCGACTAGCGGGGATTCCTACGAGCAGTACTTC.